This TCR beta chain was captured in a study of blood T cell repertoires in COVID-19. The wider study: T cells, B-cell-depleted T cells, or PBMCs provided the cDNA or gDNA that served as material.

The CDR3 is 13 amino acids. V was trimmed by 1 base and J by 9 bases, leaving 10 bases between them. Clones were sequenced by immunoSEQ multiplex PCR, and TCRdb holds only the in-frame ones, with some missing. The sample yields 400,000 to 450,000 clones, 88% seen once. Seattle patients were enrolled while actively infected and followed longitudinally. This chain joins TRBV12-3 or TRBV12-4 and TRBJ2-1; unclear D gene. The origin of this receptor is a woman in her 50s with COVID-19, enrolled during active disease. The sequenced sample was peripheral blood. The CDR3, as DNA: TGTGCCAGCAGTTTAGGAAGCAATGGTGAGCAGTTCTTC. This translates into CASSLGSNGEQFF.